This T cell receptor (beta chain) was identified in a study of OX40 agonist ivuxolimab in advanced cancers. About the study: An anti-OX40 (CD134) antibody with agonistic activity, ivuxolimab, was administered to patients. At doses from 0.01 to 10 mg/kg, patients were given intravenous ivuxolimab every 2 weeks.

Clones were sequenced by immunoSEQ multiplex PCR, and TCRdb holds only the in-frame ones, with some missing. The data show 26,000 or so clones, 88% seen once. Of note for this clone: Its antigen is not known.

V gave up 1 base and J gave up 5 bases, with 5 bases separating them. Germline V lookup: CDR1 SGHVS, CDR2 FNYEAQ. CDR3 size: 12 residues. Sampling of blood occurred at baseline, cycle 4 day 1, and cycle 7 day 1. Findings and limits, study-wide: Expanded clones were, on average, more numerous among CD8+ T cells than CD4+.

The chain is built from TRBV7-6 and TRBJ1-1, with no clear D. The specimen was CD4+ or CD8+ T cells sorted from blood, collected in a trial of the OX40 agonist ivuxolimab. The TCR sequence derives from an adult with an advanced solid tumor such as melanoma, head and neck, liver or kidney cancer. Here the CDR3 DNA reads TGTGCCAGCAGCTTAGACGGGACTGAAGCTTTCTTT. It translates to CASSLDGTEAFF.